Listed below are T cell receptor beta chains from one sample, sequenced in a study of blood T cell repertoires in COVID-19. Produced via immunoSEQ multiplex PCR; TCRdb's table is partial and in-frame only. This table has around 40,000 clones, 80% to 90% appearing once. Sequenced sample: peripheral blood. The receptors were gathered from a human donor in a cohort sampled during active COVID-19. The conserved cysteine and the conserved F or W are not part of the CDR3 here. The D gene is left open where the match is weak.

j_call: TRBJ2-2; cdr3_length: 12; d_call: TRBD2; v_call: TRBV10-3; cdr3_aa: ARLAGGSTGELF
j_call: TRBJ1-2; cdr3_length: 14; d_call: .; v_call: TRBV6-5; cdr3_aa: ASSYSMQGRSGGYT
j_call: TRBJ1-3; cdr3_length: 13; d_call: .; v_call: TRBV6-5; cdr3_aa: ASSYSILGGDTIY
j_call: TRBJ1-1; cdr3_length: 12; d_call: .; v_call: TRBV7-8; cdr3_aa: ASSLMSGDAEAF
j_call: TRBJ2-4; cdr3_length: 10; d_call: TRBD1; v_call: TRBV5-8; cdr3_aa: ASNLDRGIQY
j_call: TRBJ2-6; cdr3_length: 14; d_call: .; v_call: TRBV7-9; cdr3_aa: ASSFFLGGGANVLT
j_call: TRBJ1-2; cdr3_length: 12; d_call: .; v_call: TRBV7-9; cdr3_aa: ASSDSEGMYGYT
j_call: TRBJ2-5; cdr3_length: 13; d_call: TRBD2; v_call: TRBV4-1; cdr3_aa: ASSQGLSGRETQY
j_call: TRBJ1-5; cdr3_length: 11; d_call: .; v_call: TRBV12-3/TRBV12-4; cdr3_aa: ASGEGANQPQH
j_call: TRBJ1-4; cdr3_length: 13; d_call: .; v_call: TRBV2; cdr3_aa: ASRDQTAYNEKLF
j_call: TRBJ2-3; cdr3_length: 10; d_call: .; v_call: TRBV2; cdr3_aa: ASSPAGGTRY
j_call: TRBJ2-3; cdr3_length: 12; d_call: .; v_call: TRBV20-1; cdr3_aa: SASGGISTDTQY
j_call: TRBJ2-5; cdr3_length: 14; d_call: TRBD2; v_call: TRBV7-8; cdr3_aa: ASSQGVAGREETQY
j_call: TRBJ1-2; cdr3_length: 12; d_call: .; v_call: TRBV6-5; cdr3_aa: ASSPSLGALGYT
j_call: TRBJ2-7; cdr3_length: 13; d_call: .; v_call: TRBV27; cdr3_aa: ASSLRPGRAYEQY
j_call: TRBJ2-6; cdr3_length: 17; d_call: TRBD1; v_call: TRBV7-8; cdr3_aa: ASSELPGTGSSGANVLT
j_call: TRBJ1-6; cdr3_length: 13; d_call: .; v_call: TRBV30; cdr3_aa: AWSVMRGNNSPLH
j_call: TRBJ2-7; cdr3_length: 13; d_call: .; v_call: TRBV5-4; cdr3_aa: ASSPGPSAVGEQY
j_call: TRBJ1-1; cdr3_length: 14; d_call: TRBD1; v_call: TRBV14; cdr3_aa: ASSQEARGRETEAF
j_call: TRBJ1-5; cdr3_length: 15; d_call: TRBD1; v_call: TRBV3-1/TRBV3-2; cdr3_aa: ANRRPPDRPLNQPQH
j_call: TRBJ1-5; cdr3_length: 11; d_call: .; v_call: TRBV27; cdr3_aa: ASSPDIFQPQH
j_call: TRBJ2-3; cdr3_length: 12; d_call: TRBD2; v_call: TRBV7-9; cdr3_aa: ASSPGRGTDTQY
j_call: TRBJ2-1; cdr3_length: 15; d_call: TRBD2; v_call: TRBV15; cdr3_aa: ATSRDLSVAGDGEQF
j_call: TRBJ2-1; cdr3_length: 16; d_call: .; v_call: TRBV5-1; cdr3_aa: ASSLDGRIRSSYNEQF
j_call: TRBJ2-2; cdr3_length: 11; d_call: .; v_call: TRBV6-5; cdr3_aa: ASSYKGTGELF
j_call: TRBJ2-3; cdr3_length: 15; d_call: TRBD2; v_call: TRBV5-4; cdr3_aa: ASSARGAGDRTDTQY
j_call: TRBJ1-1; cdr3_length: 11; d_call: .; v_call: TRBV7-2; cdr3_aa: ASSSLTGTEAF
j_call: TRBJ2-2; cdr3_length: 13; d_call: TRBD1; v_call: TRBV5-1; cdr3_aa: ASSSGQGGSWELF
j_call: TRBJ2-5; cdr3_length: 16; d_call: TRBD1; v_call: TRBV5-6; cdr3_aa: ASSTRTGAAILTEAQY
j_call: TRBJ2-7; cdr3_length: 11; d_call: .; v_call: TRBV27; cdr3_aa: ASSLSNGGEQY
j_call: TRBJ1-1; cdr3_length: 12; d_call: .; v_call: TRBV7-6; cdr3_aa: ASSLGGGNTEAF
j_call: TRBJ2-1; cdr3_length: 11; d_call: .; v_call: TRBV9; cdr3_aa: ASSETRYNEQF
j_call: TRBJ1-5; cdr3_length: 13; d_call: TRBD1; v_call: TRBV6-5; cdr3_aa: ASRTTDRGDQPQH
j_call: TRBJ1-6; cdr3_length: 9; d_call: .; v_call: TRBV6-6; cdr3_aa: ASSSNSPLH
j_call: TRBJ1-5; cdr3_length: 14; d_call: TRBD1; v_call: TRBV15; cdr3_aa: ATSRDRMYSNQPQH
j_call: TRBJ2-5; cdr3_length: 13; d_call: TRBD2; v_call: TRBV9; cdr3_aa: ASSSGLAYAGPQY
j_call: TRBJ2-1; cdr3_length: 11; d_call: .; v_call: TRBV7-2; cdr3_aa: ASSLNGINEQF
j_call: TRBJ1-2; cdr3_length: 12; d_call: .; v_call: TRBV6-5; cdr3_aa: ASRRSGGNYGYT
j_call: TRBJ2-5; cdr3_length: 13; d_call: TRBD1; v_call: TRBV12-5; cdr3_aa: ASGLAGTGEETQY
j_call: TRBJ2-7; cdr3_length: 13; d_call: .; v_call: TRBV7-6; cdr3_aa: ASSATGSPSYEQY